This T cell receptor beta chain was captured by sequencing in a study of blood T cell repertoires in COVID-19. The wider study: Samples of COVID-19 (acute and convalescent) were obtained from the United States, Italy and Spain. The analysed material was cDNA or gDNA that came from T cells, B-cell-depleted T cells, or PBMCs.

This CDR3 is built from 15 residues. J lost 0 bases, V lost 6 bases, and 6 bases had no gene match. Germline values: CDR1 LNHDA, CDR2 SQIVND (reference sequence). As originally analysed: From reference gene primer amplification, estimates of nucleated cell counts were derived. The data were produced by immunoSEQ multiplex PCR, yet TCRdb's version contains in-frame clones alone and is incomplete. Clone size and the V and J calls come from that table; the DNA yielded D and trimming. The data contain some 48,000 clones, about 86% of them singletons. Material: peripheral blood. The chain combines TRBV19 with TRBJ1-1, with TRBD1 matching over 8 bases. This TCR was sampled from an elderly woman with acute or convalescent COVID-19. CDR3 region: CASREGQGMNTEAFF. The DNA of the CDR3 is TGTGCCAGTAGGGAAGGACAGGGTATGAACACTGAAGCTTTCTTT.